Presented here are 2 T cell receptor beta chains from one specimen sequenced in a study of shared clonotypes between healthy human individuals. TCRdb keeps only in-frame clones here, not all; method: immunoSEQ multiplex PCR. The data contain roughly 720,000 clones, 90% of them singletons. The sequenced sample was memory CD8+ T cells from PBMCs. Regarding subset: CD45RO+ cells pooled with CCR7-negative TemRA cells. The receptors here all came from a man aged 18 to 35 in good health. Some clones in this sample may be carry-over from other donors' samples.

V is TRBV5-8 and J is TRBJ2-7; 7 bases are shared with TRBD1. J was trimmed by 4 bases and V by 5 bases; bases with no gene match: 12. The CDR3 sequence is 15 residues long. Germline V gives CDR1 SGHTS, CDR2 YDEGEE. CDR3 region: CASRPIDRVSYEQYF. The CDR3 coding sequence is TGTGCCAGCAGACCCATCGACAGGGTCTCGTACGAGCAGTACTTC.

The chain joins TRBV7-2 to TRBJ2-2; D may correspond to TRBD1 or TRBD2 (6 bases each). Germline V gene lookup returns CDR1 SGHTA and CDR2 FQGNSA. The CDR3 is made up of 14 amino acids. V was trimmed by 1 base and J by 15 bases, leaving 18 bases between them. The CDR3 DNA is TGTGCCAGCAGCTTAGTCGTGGGGGGCCCTTTTTTGTTTTTT. Translating it yields CASSLVVGGPFLFF.